This entry describes one TCR beta chain. This sample stems from a study of blood T cell repertoires in COVID-19. Study in general: COVID-19 samples collected from the United States, Italy and Spain covered acute and convalescent phases.

Germline V gene sequence: CDR1 LGHNA, CDR2 YSLEER. V gave up 1 base and J gave up 1 base; unmatched junction bases: 6. This CDR3 contains 17 residues. In the authors' workflow: Amplified reference gene primers provided the basis for estimating nucleated cell counts. Produced via immunoSEQ multiplex PCR; TCRdb's table is partial and in-frame only. The DNA was the basis for D and trimming; V, J and clone size are from that table. The repertoire holds 200,000 to 250,000 clones, with about 82% as singletons. The TCR was taken from a woman aged 70-85 years with COVID-19, enrolled during active disease. The chain couples TRBV4-3 to TRBJ1-4, with TRBD1 matching over 7 bases. The sequenced material came from peripheral blood. The CDR3: CASSQGGTALTNEKLFF. The CDR3 coding sequence is TGCGCCAGCAGCCAAGGGGGGACAGCTTTAACTAATGAAAAACTGTTTTTT.